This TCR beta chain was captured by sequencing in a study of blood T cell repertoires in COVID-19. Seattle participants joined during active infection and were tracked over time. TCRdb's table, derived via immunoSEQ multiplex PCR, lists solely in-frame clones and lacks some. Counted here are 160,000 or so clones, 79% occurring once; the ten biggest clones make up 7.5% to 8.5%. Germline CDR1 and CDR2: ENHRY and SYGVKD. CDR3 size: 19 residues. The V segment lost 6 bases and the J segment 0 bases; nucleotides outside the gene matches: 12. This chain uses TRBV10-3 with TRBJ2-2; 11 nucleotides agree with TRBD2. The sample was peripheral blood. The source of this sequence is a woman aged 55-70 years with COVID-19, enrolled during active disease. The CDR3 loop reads CAISTEWSSGGTNTGELFF. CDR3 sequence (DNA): TGTGCCATCAGCACCGAATGGTCTAGCGGGGGGACGAACACCGGGGAGCTGTTTTTT.